The 17 T cell receptor beta chains below were found in one sample sequenced in a study of cytomegalovirus exposure and HLA in healthy donors. Primers included in the PCR were 60 Vbeta and 13 Jbeta primers. Some clones are missing from TCRdb's copy, which holds only in-frame ones; the method was immunoSEQ multiplex PCR. Of fewer than 150,000 clones listed, 80% are singletons. The specimen sequenced was PBMCs. The receptors come from a man aged 35 to 55 in good health and CMV-seronegative.

The genes are TRBV25-1 and TRBJ2-5, with 8 bases aligning to TRBD2. Germline loops: CDR1 MGHDK, CDR2 SYGVNS. This CDR3 comprises 15 residues. V gave up 3 bases and J gave up 5 bases; unmatched junction bases: 8. CDR3 loop: CASSDRRGAGETQYF. DNA of the CDR3: TGTGCCAGCAGTGACCGGCGGGGGGCCGGGGAGACCCAGTACTTC.

This sequence joins TRBV7-9 and TRBJ2-7; perhaps TRBD2 as D (5 bases). CDR3 length equals 14 residues. Between the trimmed V and J ends, which lost 2 bases and 2 bases, there was a span of 10 bases. Germline CDR1 and CDR2: SEHNR and FQNEAQ (reference sequence). In DNA, the CDR3 is TGTGCCAGCAGCTTATGGGCGGGCACCTACGAGCAGTACTTC. It is translated as CASSLWAGTYEQYF.

The chain is built from TRBV7-3 and TRBJ2-3; possible D gene TRBD2, 6 bases. Trimming cost V 3 bases and J 2 bases, with 9 bases left between them. This CDR3 is 14 amino acids long. From germline, CDR1 is SGHTA and CDR2 FQGTGA. The CDR3 sequence: CASSFRETTDTQYF. The CDR3 region has the DNA TGTGCCAGCAGCTTTCGGGAGACCACAGATACGCAGTATTTT.

This chain uses TRBV5-1 with TRBJ1-3; no definite D call. This CDR3 region has 13 residues. From germline, CDR1 is SGHRS and CDR2 YFSETQ. V shed 1 base and J shed 3 bases, with 5 bases lying between them. CDR3 residues: CASSLTDGNTIYF. CDR3 sequence (DNA): TGCGCCAGCAGCTTGACAGATGGAAACACCATATATTTT.

J is TRBJ1-5 and V is TRBV5-8; 8 bases are shared with TRBD1. Germline lookup yields CDR1 SGHTS and CDR2 YDEGEE. CDR3 length: 18 amino acids. Trimming at V came to 0 bases and at J to 1 base, leaving 9 bases not matched to a gene. The CDR3 DNA is TGTGCCAGCAGCTTGGCCCCGACAGGGGCCTTAAGCAATCAGCCCCAGCATTTT. Amino acid sequence: CASSLAPTGALSNQPQHF.

The chain is built from TRBV15 and TRBJ1-5, with D unclear. V lost 1 base to trimming and J lost 3 bases, with 10 bases between them. The germline CDR1 and CDR2 sequences are LNHNV and YYDKDF (reference sequence). The CDR3 consists of 15 residues. Here the CDR3 DNA reads TGTGCCACCAGCAGAGCGGGGATGGACAATCAGCCCCAGCATTTT. Translating gives CATSRAGMDNQPQHF. The full variable domain, rest sourced from reference TRBV15 and TRBJ1-5, is DAMVIQNPRYQVTQFGKPVTLSCSQTLNHNVMYWYQQKSSQAPKLLFHYYDKDFNNEADTPDNFQSRRPNTSFCFLDIRSPGLGDTAMYLCATSRAGMDNQPQHFGDGTRLSIL.

V gene TRBV6-1 combines with J gene TRBJ1-4; tentatively, D is TRBD1 (5 bases). The germline V gene encodes CDR1 MNHNS and CDR2 SASEGT. The CDR3 is made up of 15 amino acids. The germline V and J ends were trimmed by 7 bases and 0 bases, with 12 bases remaining between them. The CDR3 spells CASILRQTTNEKLFF. CDR3 bases: TGTGCCAGCATCCTACGACAGACAACTAATGAAAAACTGTTTTTT.

J is TRBJ1-4 and V is TRBV5-1; 8 bases agree with TRBD1. V gave up 0 bases and J gave up 10 bases; unmatched junction bases: 8. The CDR3 is 15 amino acids. Germline values: CDR1 SGHRS, CDR2 YFSETQ. The CDR3 DNA follows: TGCGCCAGCAGCTTGGTGGCGGACAGGGTCGGAAAACTGTTTTTT. Protein sequence: CASSLVADRVGKLFF.

This clone was detected only once. This chain links TRBV7-2 with TRBJ2-2; 9 bases align to TRBD2. The length of the CDR3 is 17 residues. CDR1 is SGHTA, CDR2 FQGNSA, per germline. V dropped 5 bases and J dropped 5; count of bases not matched to a gene: 12. CDR3 residues: CASSADTGLARTGELFF. For the CDR3, the DNA is TGTGCCAGCAGCGCTGATACCGGACTAGCGAGAACCGGGGAGCTGTTTTTT.

This sequence joins TRBV20-1 and TRBJ2-1; 7 bases agree with TRBD1. V shed 6 bases and J 10 bases; nucleotides not matched to a gene: 6. From germline, CDR1 is DFQATT and CDR2 SNEGSKA (reference sequence). This CDR3 contains 11 residues. The CDR3 DNA is TGCAGTGCGAGAAGGACAGGCGAGCAGTTCTTC. Translation gives CSARRTGEQFF.

The chain recombines TRBV7-3 with TRBJ2-7; 7 bases agree with TRBD2. Germline V CDR1 and CDR2: SGHTA, FQGTGA. The CDR3 has 14 amino acids. J gave up 6 bases and V 3 bases, and 8 bases lay outside the gene matches. The CDR3 protein is CASSLGGGPSEQYF. Written as DNA, the CDR3 is TGTGCCAGCAGCTTGGGGGGAGGGCCGTCCGAGCAGTACTTC.

This clone was counted between two and nine times. CDR3 bases: TGTGCCTGGAGTGTAAGGGACAGGGACACTGAAGCTTTCTTT. Protein sequence: CAWSVRDRDTEAFF. The chain has TRBV30 and TRBJ1-1; 9 nucleotides agree with TRBD1. The CDR3 has 14 amino acids. The V segment lost 0 bases and the J segment 3 bases; nucleotides outside the gene matches: 2. Germline V gene lookup returns CDR1 GTSNPN and CDR2 SVGIG (reference sequence).

This chain uses TRBV10-3 with TRBJ2-3, with 13 bases aligning to TRBD2. Per the germline V gene, CDR1 is ENHRY and CDR2 is SYGVKD. Trimming cost V 4 bases and J 4 bases; bases outside gene matches: 17. The CDR3 sequence is 20 residues long. The CDR3 spells CAISVSPGTSGITGSDTQYF. CDR3 coding DNA: TGTGCCATCAGTGTGAGCCCCGGGACTAGCGGGATCACAGGCTCAGATACGCAGTATTTT.

This chain links TRBV7-2 with TRBJ2-7; D is perhaps TRBD2 (6 bases). Germline loops: CDR1 SGHTA, CDR2 FQGNSA. The CDR3 covers 14 residues. The V gene lost 4 bases and the J gene lost 4 bases, with 14 bases spanning the gap. This CDR3 is CASSSRRGDYEQYF. The CDR3 DNA follows: TGTGCCAGCAGCTCTCGGCGGGGAGATTACGAGCAGTACTTC. The variable domain in full, completed from reference TRBV7-2 and TRBJ2-7, reads GAGVSQSPSNKVTEKGKDVELRCDPISGHTALYWYRQSLGQGLEFLIYFQGNSAPDKSGLPSDRFSAERTGGSVSTLTIQRTQQEDSAVYLCASSSRRGDYEQYFGPGTRLTVT.

This clone was detected only a few times. This chain links TRBV11-1 with TRBJ2-2; TRBD2 might be the D (6 bases). The CDR3 loop spans 12 amino acids. The V and J ends lost 4 bases and 7 bases respectively, with 7 bases between them. The germline V gene has CDR1 SGHAT and CDR2 FQDESV (reference sequence). The CDR3 loop reads CASSYGSGELFF. The CDR3 nucleotides read TGTGCCAGCAGCTACGGGAGCGGGGAGCTGTTTTTT.

The gene calls are TRBV7-2 and TRBJ2-5; no clear D. The CDR3 consists of 14 residues. The V end lost 8 bases, the J end lost 4 bases, and 17 bases lay between the germline ends. The germline V gene encodes CDR1 SGHTA and CDR2 FQGNSA. Here the CDR3 DNA reads TGTGCCAGCGGATCCGCGGCCGGCAGAGAGACCCAGTACTTC. It translates to CASGSAAGRETQYF.

The V gene is TRBV7-8, the J gene TRBJ2-5; 12 bases align to TRBD1. Losses at the gene ends were 5 bases for V and 5 bases for J; bases not matched to a gene: 9. Germline V gives CDR1 SGHVS, CDR2 FQNEAQ. The CDR3 consists of 16 residues. CDR3 in DNA: TGTGCCAGCAGCACACCGGGACAGGGGGCAAGGGAGACCCAGTACTTC. Protein product: CASSTPGQGARETQYF.